This TCR beta chain was retrieved from a study of blood T cell repertoires in COVID-19. In the study overall: Resolution of symptoms, clearance, or two negative PCRs was present in recovered Cohort 3 donors. The samples span acute and convalescent COVID-19 from the United States, Italy and Spain.

Method: immunoSEQ multiplex PCR; TCRdb's copy keeps in-frame clones and lacks some. This table has 200,000 to 250,000 clones, 86% appearing once. Participants spanned ages 18 to 89 years and resided in about 24 US areas. Membership in each cohort depended on participant-reported clinical history. The sequence came from a woman between 50 and 59 years old in a cohort exposed to, infected with or recovered from COVID-19 (not recorded which). The sequenced material came from PBMCs or T cells enriched from blood (not recorded which).

CDR3 in amino acids: CAIKQGAFAQQGGNTIYF. In DNA, the CDR3 is TGTGCCATTAAACAGGGGGCTTTCGCTCAACAGGGTGGAAACACCATATATTTT. This rearrangement joins TRBV10-3 to TRBJ1-3; 9 bases match TRBD1. Germline values: CDR1 ENHRY, CDR2 SYGVKD. The CDR3 is made up of 18 amino acids. V lost 9 bases and J lost 3; bases outside the gene matches: 18.